This TCR beta chain was recovered during a study of blood T cell repertoires in COVID-19. Across the whole study: From T cells, B-cell-depleted T cells, or PBMCs came the material, which was cDNA or gDNA.

V was trimmed by 3 bases and J by 4 bases, leaving 9 bases between them. Germline-derived CDR1 and CDR2 are SNHLY and FYNNEI. The CDR3 spans 13 residues. Measured with immunoSEQ multiplex PCR; TCRdb has only the in-frame clones, and not every one. The sample shows roughly 150,000 clones, roughly 80% of them seen only once. Residents of about two dozen US areas, aged about 18 to 95 years, made up the participants. This TCR was recovered from a woman aged 45-59 years who had recovered from COVID-19. Sequences were obtained from PBMCs or T cells enriched from blood (not recorded which). V is TRBV2 and J is TRBJ1-2; weak D call: TRBD1 (5 bases). The CDR3, as DNA: TGTGCCAGCAGTGACCAGGGAGGCTATGGCTACACCTTC. Protein product: CASSDQGGYGYTF. Drawing the rest from reference TRBV2 and TRBJ1-2, the complete variable domain is EPEVTQTPSHQVTQMGQEVILRCVPISNHLYFYWYRQILGQKVEFLVSFYNNEISEKSEIFDDQFSVERPDGSNFTLKIRSTKLEDSAMYFCASSDQGGYGYTFGSGTRLTVV.